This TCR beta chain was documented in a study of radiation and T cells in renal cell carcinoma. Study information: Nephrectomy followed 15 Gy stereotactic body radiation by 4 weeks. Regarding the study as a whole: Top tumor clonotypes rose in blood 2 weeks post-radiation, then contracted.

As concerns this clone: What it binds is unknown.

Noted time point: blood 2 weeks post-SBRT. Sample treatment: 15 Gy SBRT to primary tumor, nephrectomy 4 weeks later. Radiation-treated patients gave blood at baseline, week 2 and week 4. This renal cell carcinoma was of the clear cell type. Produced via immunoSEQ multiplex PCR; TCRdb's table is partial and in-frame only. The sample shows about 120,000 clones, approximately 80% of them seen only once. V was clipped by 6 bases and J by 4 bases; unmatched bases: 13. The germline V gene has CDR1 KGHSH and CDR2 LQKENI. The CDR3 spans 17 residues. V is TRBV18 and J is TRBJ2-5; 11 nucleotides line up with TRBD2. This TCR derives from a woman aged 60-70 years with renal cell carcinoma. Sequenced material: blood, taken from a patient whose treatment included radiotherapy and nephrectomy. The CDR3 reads CASSIGGTSGRGETQYF. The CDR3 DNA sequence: TGTGCCAGCTCTATAGGGGGCACTAGCGGGAGAGGAGAGACCCAGTACTTC.